The 4 T cell receptor beta chains below come from one sample, sequenced in a study of blood T cell repertoires in COVID-19. Sequencing was performed with immunoSEQ multiplex PCR; in TCRdb, only in-frame clones are kept and a portion is missing. Of about 57,000 clones listed, around 87% are singletons. The sample taken for sequencing was peripheral blood. The receptors here all came from a woman older than 75 with COVID-19, enrolled during active disease.

V usage is TRBV9 and J usage is TRBJ2-7; maybe TRBD2 (6 bases). Germline CDR1 SGDLS, CDR2 YYNGEE. This CDR3 comprises 14 residues. The germline V and J ends were trimmed by 3 bases and 2 bases, with 12 bases remaining between them. The CDR3 coding sequence is TGTGCCAGCAGCGCACGGGAGATAGCCTACGAGCAGTACTTC. It codes for CASSAREIAYEQYF.

This clone was counted only a few times. The chain carries TRBV12-3 or TRBV12-4 and TRBJ2-2; no definite D call. This CDR3 region has 13 residues. V lost 8 bases to trimming and J lost 6 bases, with 13 bases between them. The CDR3, as DNA: TGTGCCAGCTTACGGTCTCACGCCGGGGAGCTGTTTTTT. It is translated as CASLRSHAGELFF.

The chain recombines TRBV6-1 with TRBJ2-7, with 8 bases aligning to TRBD1. V lost 1 base and J lost 3; bases outside the gene matches: 5. From germline, CDR1 is MNHNS and CDR2 SASEGT. This CDR3 spans 15 amino acids. The CDR3 DNA reads as TGTGCCAGCAGTGAAGGGGGACAGGTCTACTACGAGCAGTACTTC. Its protein product is CASSEGGQVYYEQYF.

The rearrangement links TRBV18 to TRBJ2-1; 10 bases align to TRBD1. V gave up 5 bases and J gave up 10 bases; unmatched junction bases: 8. Germline loops: CDR1 KGHSH, CDR2 LQKENI. This CDR3 contains 14 residues. CDR3 DNA sequence: TGTGCCAGCTCAGCTCGACAGGGGGCGGAGGAGCAGTTCTTC. Translated: CASSARQGAEEQFF.